Detailed here is one T cell receptor beta chain. Roughly 0.45 to 1 ug RNA was reverse transcribed with random hexamers. With immunoSEQ multiplex PCR, TCR beta CDR3 was amplified across 54 Vbeta and 13 Jbeta. TCRdb passed the immunoSEQ multiplex PCR reads through MiXCR, listing each CDR3 protein once. The sample yields approximately 110,000 distinct CDR3 sequences, approximately 95% seen once. The entry originates in a study of CD8 T cells in Susac syndrome. The CDR3 sequence is 16 residues long. V was pared by 4 bases and J by 5 bases, with 10 bases of the junction left unmatched. Germline V CDR1 and CDR2: SGDLS, YYNGEE.

The chain has TRBV9 and TRBJ2-1; 9 bases map to TRBD1. This TCR was recovered from a human donor with multiple sclerosis. The sample consisted of CD8+ T cells from PBMCs. This CDR3 is CASSPSGTGLDNEQFF. Written as DNA, the CDR3 is TGTGCCAGCAGCCCAAGCGGGACAGGGTTGGACAATGAGCAGTTCTTC.